This section outlines one TCR beta chain sequence together with its context. Generated by immunoSEQ multiplex PCR, the TCRdb table keeps only in-frame clones and is missing some. The sample shows around 65,000 clones, just under 80% of them seen only once. This entry belongs to a study of blood T cell repertoires in COVID-19. Source material: peripheral blood. The sequence came from a human donor in a cohort sampled during active COVID-19.

The CDR3: CASSLGLAVTGELFF. The DNA for the CDR3 is TGTGCCAGCAGCCTGGGACTAGCAGTCACCGGGGAGCTGTTTTTT. The V call is TRBV6-2 or TRBV6-3, the J call TRBJ2-2, with TRBD2 identical over 9 bases. The trim removed 6 bases at V and 4 bases at J, leaving 6 bases unmatched. Germline CDR1 MNHEY, CDR2 SVGEGT. The CDR3 length is 15 residues.